This entry describes one T cell receptor beta chain. This entry belongs to a study of monozygotic twins with inflammatory bowel disease. The length of the CDR3 is 13 residues. The germline V gene has CDR1 SGHTA and CDR2 FQGTGA. TCRdb reprocessed the 5' RACE reads and keeps a single row for each CDR3 protein, giving no DNA. In total, the table holds some 300,000 distinct CDR3 sequences. Sequenced sample: blood. The sequence came from a human donor with ulcerative colitis or Crohn's disease, or a healthy co-twin of an affected twin (not recorded which). J is TRBJ2-2 and V is TRBV7-3; TCRdb returns TRBD1, unconfirmable since there is no DNA. The CDR3 here is CASSPQGTGELFF.